This TCR beta chain was captured by sequencing in a study of shared clonotypes between healthy human individuals (dated by TCRdb to 2018 to 2021). Notes on the research overall: A few men and two women, aged 18 to 49 years, made up the cohort. For each donor, CD4 naive and CD4 memory were each given three plates, CD8 naive was given two plates, and CD8 memory was given one plate. Blood TCR repertoires of about five healthy adults were deeply sequenced to estimate repertoire size and the extent of clonotype sharing between individuals. To increase sequencing depth and limit assay-specific biases, TCR repertoire library preparation and sequencing were carried out by different laboratories using diverse techniques. Between about 0.94 and 8.9 billion PBMCs per donor were obtained by leukapheresis.

Overall study results and their limits: Clonotypes shared by all four sorted-subset donors showed higher generation probabilities than non-shared clonotypes. Pairwise subsampling indicated that sequencing depth was expected to affect the degree of clonotype sharing among donors. Even with the large sequencing depth, rarefaction of the sorted-subset datasets indicated that sequencing was incomplete. Sampling was limited to blood, and TCR repertoires in tissue likely differ from TCR repertoires in blood. Larger estimated clonotype richness was generally found for naive subsets than for memory subsets. Around 5.4% of naive CD4, more than 3% of naive CD8, 2.3% of memory CD4, and 0.35% to 0.5% of memory CD8 clonotypes were shared across several donors. The small number of donors limited the genetic and exposure-history diversity represented.

Note on this clone: Its specific antigen is unknown. Base quality data are lacking; no much larger clone is found one base away.

CD8 naive samples were CD45RO-negative cells positively selected for CCR7, giving a CD45RA+CCR7+ population that excluded TemRA cells. The donors were healthy, HIV-negative adults who had no recently reported acute infections or vaccinations. Only Caucasian adults living in Nashville, Tennessee, USA were represented among the donors. After blood collection by leukapheresis, PBMCs were isolated using Ficoll-Histopaque density gradient centrifugation and then cryopreserved in the vapor phase of liquid nitrogen. Purity and quantity of every magnetically sorted T cell population were checked by analytical flow cytometry. Each sorted fraction had its genomic DNA isolated and then quantified by UV absorbance on a Nanodrop 2000c. Using the deep immunoSEQ assay, multiplex PCR amplified TCR CDR3 regions from genomic DNA. Extracted genomic DNA from each cell subset was distributed evenly across all wells of several immunoSEQ 96-well plates, and each plate was treated as a replicate. Each replicate PCR for sorted subsets received roughly 0.2 ug genomic DNA, equal to some 32,000 T cell genomes. Purified libraries were quantified with a Qubit 3.0 fluorometer, sized on a Bioanalyzer 2100, and re-quantified with the KAPA Library Quantification kit. A separate single-read 150-cycle Illumina NextSeq 550 flow cell was used to sequence each immunoSEQ 96-well plate. Per the source publication's procedure: The immunoSEQ output contained only junctional sequences without quality scores, so filtering could not match that applied to full-length reads. Sequences were annotated with PyIR, a Python wrapper for IgBLAST v1.9, using IMGT germline references to assign V/J genes and CDR3. Any read was removed if the V/J assignment was weak (E-value above 1e-6), the CDR3 was missing, or the read contained stop codons, out-of-frame junctions, or ambiguous translated residues. V3J clonotypes were defined as sequences sharing the same inferred V gene, J gene, and CDR3 amino acid sequence. Percentage overlap between repertoires was calculated by dividing the number of shared unique clonotypes by the size of the smaller repertoire. RTK rarefaction, the Chao1 estimator, and Recon v2.1 estimates of unobserved clonotypes were used to assess repertoire richness. OLGA was used to compute generation probabilities for all TCRbeta clonotypes that the gDNA method yielded from a few donors. TCRdb took this table from immuneACCESS and kept in-frame rearrangements with V and J called. Such tables lack part of the clones; where checked against another copy, unresolved V genes explain under half of the gap, and the rest is unexplained. D and trimming come from the DNA, and the V and J calls and clone size come from that table. Recorded for this sample are under 1 million clones; around 92% of them occurred a single time. The ten top clones hold approximately 25% of the sample.

V is shortened by 0 bases, J by 8 bases, and the region joining them spans 17 bases. CDR1 MNHNY and CDR2 SVGAGI are derived from the germline V gene (reference sequence). Counted from cysteine to phenylalanine, this CDR3 has 16 amino acids. Only CDR3 DNA remains: 48 bases, in frame from the first base. The receptor comes from a man aged 25-45 years in good health. Sequencing was performed on naive CD8+ T cells sorted from blood. The meaning of the sample's cell subset or site label: CD45RA+CCR7+. The chain was built from TRBV6-6 and TRBJ1-3; the D gene identity is not certain. The encoded CDR3 is CASSYSFWPGKDTIYF. The bases read TGTGCCAGCAGTTACTCATTCTGGCCAGGCAAAGACACCATATATTTT.